This T cell receptor beta chain stems from a study of cytomegalovirus exposure and HLA in healthy donors. PCR used 60 Vbeta primers and 13 Jbeta primers. Clones were sequenced by immunoSEQ multiplex PCR, and TCRdb holds only the in-frame ones, with some missing. The profile shows 180,000 or so clones, nearly 80% of them singletons. Study-wide results and limits: CMV serostatus was the sole immune exposure information available.

As concerns this clone: Its antigen remains unknown.

Germline V gene sequence: CDR1 SGHTA, CDR2 FQGNSA. The CDR3 is 14 amino acids. V lost 1 base, J lost 2 bases, and 6 bases lay in between. The V call is TRBV7-2, the J call TRBJ1-3; D gene uncertain. The sequence was collected from a female donor in good health and CMV-seronegative. The sample comprised PBMCs. CDR3 loop: CASSLERTGNTIYF. The CDR3 DNA follows: TGTGCCAGCAGCTTAGAGAGAACTGGAAACACCATATATTTT.